Listed below are T cell receptor beta chains from one sample, sequenced in a study of blood T cell repertoires in COVID-19. Sequenced by immunoSEQ multiplex PCR; TCRdb stores in-frame clones only, minus some. Of 92,000 or so clones listed, approximately 90% are singletons. The sequencing input was peripheral blood. These receptors came from a man in his 60s with acute or convalescent COVID-19. CDR3s include the opening cysteine and the closing phenylalanine or tryptophan. D genes are given only for firm matches. Clone size appears in some rows only: once, few, many, or a class for an expanded clone.

clone size: few; V gene: TRBV7-9; D gene: TRBD2; J gene: TRBJ2-7; CDR3 DNA: TGTGCCAGCAGCAAAACGGTGGGAGAACGGCGGGAGGGCCCCTTCTACGAGCAGTACTTC; CDR3 protein: CASSKTVGERREGPFYEQYF
clone size: -; V gene: TRBV9; D gene: TRBD1; J gene: TRBJ1-2; CDR3 DNA: TGTGCCAGCAGCGTGAGGGGGACAGGTTTAGTAGTCGCGGGCCTAATGGATGGCTACACCTTC; CDR3 protein: CASSVRGTGLVVAGLMDGYTF
clone size: -; V gene: TRBV11-3; D gene: TRBD2; J gene: TRBJ2-1; CDR3 DNA: TGTGCCAGCAGCTTACAAGGTGAGCGGGGTTACAATGAGCAGTTCTTC; CDR3 protein: CASSLQGERGYNEQFF
clone size: -; V gene: TRBV5-5; D gene: -; J gene: TRBJ2-2; CDR3 DNA: TGTGCCAGCAGCTCCACAGCGAACACCGGGGAGCTGTTTTTT; CDR3 protein: CASSSTANTGELFF
clone size: once; V gene: TRBV5-1; D gene: -; J gene: TRBJ1-1; CDR3 DNA: TGCGCCAGCAGTTCCAGGTCGGGGGGCACTGAAGCTTTCTTT; CDR3 protein: CASSSRSGGTEAFF
clone size: -; V gene: TRBV7-3; D gene: TRBD2; J gene: TRBJ2-4; CDR3 DNA: TGTGCCAGCAGCCCCGGACTAGCGGGAGATAACATTCAGTACTTC; CDR3 protein: CASSPGLAGDNIQYF
clone size: -; V gene: TRBV7-9; D gene: TRBD1; J gene: TRBJ1-5; CDR3 DNA: TGTGCCAGCAGCCGACAGGGTGGAGAACAGCCCCAGCATTTT; CDR3 protein: CASSRQGGEQPQHF
clone size: -; V gene: TRBV7-9; D gene: TRBD1; J gene: TRBJ1-5; CDR3 DNA: TGTGCCAGCAGCCATGGACAGGGTAGTCAGCAGCCCCAGCATTTT; CDR3 protein: CASSHGQGSQQPQHF
clone size: -; V gene: TRBV6-5; D gene: TRBD1; J gene: TRBJ2-1; CDR3 DNA: TGTGCCAGCAGATCCGGACAGGGTACCTACAATGAGCAGTTCTTC; CDR3 protein: CASRSGQGTYNEQFF
clone size: -; V gene: TRBV6-6; D gene: -; J gene: TRBJ1-1; CDR3 DNA: TGTGCCAGCAGTTACGCAGGGTCCATGAACACTGAAGCTTTCTTT; CDR3 protein: CASSYAGSMNTEAFF
clone size: -; V gene: TRBV6-5; D gene: TRBD2; J gene: TRBJ2-3; CDR3 DNA: TGTGCCAGCAGTTTTACTAGCGAGGTGGGCACAGATACGCAGTATTTT; CDR3 protein: CASSFTSEVGTDTQYF
clone size: -; V gene: TRBV29-1; D gene: TRBD2; J gene: TRBJ2-3; CDR3 DNA: TGCAGCGTTGAGGTGTCTAGCGGGAGGACAGATACGCAGTATTTT; CDR3 protein: CSVEVSSGRTDTQYF
clone size: -; V gene: TRBV6-4; D gene: -; J gene: TRBJ2-4; CDR3 DNA: TGTGCCAGCAGTGAGTCGCGGGGAGCCAAAAACATTCAGTACTTC; CDR3 protein: CASSESRGAKNIQYF
clone size: -; V gene: TRBV12-3/TRBV12-4; D gene: -; J gene: TRBJ1-3; CDR3 DNA: TGTGCTATAAAAAGGAGCTCTGGAAACACCATATATTTT; CDR3 protein: CAIKRSSGNTIYF
clone size: -; V gene: TRBV6-1; D gene: TRBD1; J gene: TRBJ2-7; CDR3 DNA: TGTGCCAGCAGTGAATATTTTATGGGACAGAATTACGAGCAGTACTTC; CDR3 protein: CASSEYFMGQNYEQYF
clone size: -; V gene: TRBV6-1; D gene: TRBD2; J gene: TRBJ2-3; CDR3 DNA: TGTGCCAGCAGTGGACTAGCGGGAGGGCCGAGCACAGATACGCAGTATTTT; CDR3 protein: CASSGLAGGPSTDTQYF
clone size: -; V gene: TRBV19; D gene: -; J gene: TRBJ1-1; CDR3 DNA: TGTGCCAGTAGTATCTCTAATGCCGGGGGAAGGTCCGAAGCTTTCTTT; CDR3 protein: CASSISNAGGRSEAFF
clone size: few; V gene: TRBV4-1; D gene: TRBD2; J gene: TRBJ2-7; CDR3 DNA: TGCGCCAGCAGCCAGGCCGGGACTAATTACGAGCAGTACTTC; CDR3 protein: CASSQAGTNYEQYF
clone size: once; V gene: TRBV27; D gene: -; J gene: TRBJ1-1; CDR3 DNA: -; CDR3 protein: CASSSSGQGYTEAFF
clone size: once; V gene: TRBV9; D gene: -; J gene: TRBJ2-1; CDR3 DNA: TGTGCCAGCAGCGTAGACGGGAAGAGCTCCTACAATGAGCAGTTCTTC; CDR3 protein: CASSVDGKSSYNEQFF
clone size: -; V gene: TRBV6-5; D gene: -; J gene: TRBJ2-7; CDR3 DNA: TGTGCCAGCACCCCGGTGGGGGGTCGGGGTGAGCAGTACTTC; CDR3 protein: CASTPVGGRGEQYF
clone size: few; V gene: TRBV19; D gene: TRBD2; J gene: TRBJ2-3; CDR3 DNA: TGTGCCAGTAGTTTAGCGGGGGGACGAGCAGATACGCAGTATTTT; CDR3 protein: CASSLAGGRADTQYF
clone size: -; V gene: TRBV5-1; D gene: -; J gene: TRBJ2-7; CDR3 DNA: TGCGCCAGCAGCTTGGAGTCGGGGAGCTCCTACGAGCAGTACTTC; CDR3 protein: CASSLESGSSYEQYF
clone size: few; V gene: TRBV13; D gene: -; J gene: TRBJ1-6; CDR3 DNA: TGTGCCAGCAGCCAGGGACTGTCTAATTCACCCCTCCACTTT; CDR3 protein: CASSQGLSNSPLHF
clone size: once; V gene: TRBV7-9; D gene: -; J gene: TRBJ2-5; CDR3 DNA: TGTGCCAGCAAAATTCAGGGCCAAGAGACCCAGTACTTC; CDR3 protein: CASKIQGQETQYF
clone size: -; V gene: TRBV3-1/TRBV3-2; D gene: TRBD2; J gene: TRBJ2-7; CDR3 DNA: TGTGCCAGCAGCCAAGAGGGACTAGCGGGAGCTTTCACAAACGAGCAGTACTTC; CDR3 protein: CASSQEGLAGAFTNEQYF
clone size: -; V gene: TRBV5-5; D gene: TRBD1; J gene: TRBJ2-7; CDR3 DNA: TGTGCCAGCAGCCCGGACAGGGCCTACGAGCAGTACTTC; CDR3 protein: CASSPDRAYEQYF
clone size: -; V gene: TRBV6-5; D gene: TRBD1; J gene: TRBJ1-4; CDR3 DNA: TGTGCCAGCAGTTTGAGGGGGCGCCATGAAAAACTGTTTTTT; CDR3 protein: CASSLRGRHEKLFF